These T cell receptor beta chains were read from a single sample in a study of early T cells in non-severe SARS-CoV-2 infection. TCRdb re-derived calls from the 5' RACE reads in MiXCR, one entry per CDR3 protein. The table records about 64,000 distinct CDR3 sequences, about 10% of them present only once. The sample consisted of whole blood, taken at baseline. Receptor source: an adult who was a healthcare worker with PCR-confirmed SARS-CoV-2 infection or an uninfected control (not recorded which). Both conserved end residues are part of each CDR3. The order of the fields is clone size, D gene, J gene, V gene, CDR3 protein, CDR3 DNA. D genes are given only for firm matches. Only some rows state a clone size, as once, few, many or a class for expanded clones.

few	-	TRBJ1-6	TRBV30	CAWNRAREDSPLHF	TGTGCCTGGAACCGGGCCCGGGAGGATTCACCCCTCCACTTT
large	-	TRBJ2-7	TRBV20-1	CSAMDRKGGRVGSNEQYF	TGCAGTGCCATGGACAGGAAAGGCGGCCGCGTCGGGAGTAACGAGCAGTACTTC
-	-	TRBJ2-7	TRBV29-1	CSVEGGAREQYF	TGCAGCGTTGAAGGGGGGGCTCGGGAGCAGTACTTC
many	-	TRBJ2-7	TRBV4-2	CASSQGEAYEQYF	TGTGCCAGCAGCCAGGGGGAAGCCTACGAGCAGTACTTC
-	TRBD2	TRBJ2-2	TRBV5-1	CASSLLAEDTGELFF	TGCGCCAGCAGCTTACTAGCGGAGGACACCGGGGAGCTGTTTTTT
medium-sized	-	TRBJ2-7	TRBV20-1	CSASPTSGFAGEQYF	TGCAGTGCTAGTCCTACTTCTGGGTTTGCGGGCGAGCAGTACTTC
-	-	TRBJ2-1	TRBV5-6	CASSFRRIVADEQFF	TGTGCCAGCAGCTTCCGACGGATCGTAGCTGACGAGCAGTTCTTC
-	-	TRBJ2-2	TRBV6-2/TRBV6-3	CASSRANRDGGELFF	TGTGCCAGCAGCCGCGCCAACAGGGATGGCGGGGAGCTGTTTTTT
-	TRBD1	TRBJ2-7	TRBV18	CASSPFRGQGNEQYF	TGTGCCAGCTCCCCCTTTCGCGGACAGGGGAACGAGCAGTACTTC
many	-	TRBJ2-5	TRBV6-5	CASSYSGPPETQYF	TGTGCCAGCAGTTACTCCGGGCCCCCCGAGACCCAGTACTTC
few	TRBD1	TRBJ1-5	TRBV12-3/TRBV12-4	CASSPGTGAFNQPQHF	TGTGCCAGCAGTCCCGGGACAGGGGCGTTCAATCAGCCCCAGCATTTT
-	-	TRBJ1-1	TRBV7-2	CASSPNPGLNTEAFF	TGTGCCAGCAGCCCGAATCCAGGGTTGAACACTGAAGCTTTCTTT
many	TRBD1	TRBJ2-2	TRBV7-3	CASSPQGAPGELFF	TGTGCCAGCAGCCCACAGGGGGCACCCGGGGAGCTGTTTTTT
many	TRBD2	TRBJ2-3	TRBV7-2	CASSPQGREGLADTQYF	TGTGCCAGCAGCCCTCAAGGGCGGGAGGGCCTCGCAGATACGCAGTATTTT
few	TRBD1	TRBJ2-3	TRBV6-4	CASSDSRGYTQYF	TGTGCCAGCAGTGACTCCAGGGGGTATACGCAGTATTTT
-	-	TRBJ2-1	TRBV5-6	CASSSHREQFF	TGTGCCAGCAGCTCACACAGGGAGCAGTTCTTC
-	-	TRBJ2-5	TRBV20-1	CSAARGERETQYF	TGCAGTGCTGCCCGTGGGGAGCGAGAGACCCAGTACTTC
many	TRBD2	TRBJ2-7	TRBV2	CASNPAGATYEQYF	TGTGCCAGCAATCCAGCGGGAGCAACCTACGAGCAGTACTTC
many	-	TRBJ2-1	TRBV7-9	CASSLALVQFF	TGTGCCAGCAGCTTAGCACTCGTGCAGTTCTTC
few	TRBD2	TRBJ2-7	TRBV5-1	CASSSRGLAVYEQYF	TGCGCCAGCAGCTCCCGGGGACTAGCGGTTTACGAGCAGTACTTC
-	-	TRBJ2-4	TRBV7-2	CASSEAARVIMAKNIQYF	TGTGCCAGCAGCGAAGCTGCACGAGTAATTATGGCCAAAAACATTCAGTACTTC
-	-	TRBJ1-2	TRBV20-1	CSAPEGGYGYTF	TGCAGTGCCCCCGAGGGGGGGTATGGCTACACCTTC
-	TRBD1	TRBJ1-1	TRBV6-2/TRBV6-3	CASSYLTGGARNTEAFF	TGTGCCAGCAGTTACCTTACAGGGGGCGCTCGGAACACTGAAGCTTTCTTT
-	-	TRBJ2-1	TRBV20-1	CSATDNYNEQFF	TGCAGTGCCACCGACAACTACAATGAGCAGTTCTTC
-	-	TRBJ1-4	TRBV12-3/TRBV12-4	CASSLTGSRLFF	TGTGCCAGCAGCTTAACAGGGTCACGGCTGTTTTTT
-	TRBD2	TRBJ2-5	TRBV6-5	CASSPRLAGQETQYF	TGTGCCAGCAGTCCACGCCTAGCGGGACAAGAGACCCAGTACTTC
-	-	TRBJ2-5	TRBV5-4	CASSFGQGQETQYF	TGTGCCAGCAGCTTCGGGCAGGGCCAAGAGACCCAGTACTTC
many	TRBD1	TRBJ2-1	TRBV6-2/TRBV6-3	CASKRDSTRYNEQFF	TGTGCCAGCAAAAGGGACAGCACCCGGTACAATGAGCAGTTCTTC
many	TRBD1	TRBJ2-7	TRBV11-2	CASSAQGATSYEQYF	TGTGCCAGCAGTGCCCAGGGGGCGACATCCTACGAGCAGTACTTC
-	-	TRBJ1-1	TRBV20-1	CSATAALNTEAFF	TGCAGTGCTACGGCAGCCTTGAACACTGAAGCTTTCTTT
few	-	TRBJ2-2	TRBV11-3	CASSRKDTGELFF	TGTGCCAGCAGCCGGAAGGACACCGGGGAGCTGTTTTTT
-	-	TRBJ2-1	TRBV29-1	CSVGFHEQFF	TGCAGCGTCGGATTCCATGAGCAGTTCTTC
few	TRBD1	TRBJ2-1	TRBV7-8	CASSPGQGREQFF	TGTGCCAGCAGCCCGGGACAGGGAAGGGAGCAGTTCTTC
-	-	TRBJ2-2	TRBV19	CASSFQGKNTGELFF	TGTGCCAGTAGTTTCCAGGGGAAAAACACCGGGGAGCTGTTTTTT
-	-	TRBJ1-1	TRBV27	CASCRAAGTEAFF	TGTGCCAGCTGCAGGGCCGCGGGCACTGAAGCTTTCTTT
few	TRBD1	TRBJ2-5	TRBV5-1	CASSLQGEETQYF	TGCGCCAGCAGCTTGCAGGGGGAGGAGACCCAGTACTTC
many	TRBD2	TRBJ2-1	TRBV19	CASTPGLAGPRPSYNEQFF	TGTGCCAGTACTCCGGGACTAGCGGGTCCCCGACCCTCTTACAATGAGCAGTTCTTC
many	-	TRBJ2-7	TRBV5-1	CASSREPSSYEQYF	TGCGCCAGCAGCCGCGAACCCAGCTCCTACGAGCAGTACTTC
many	-	TRBJ1-1	TRBV20-1	CSVILENTEAFF	TGCAGTGTAATCCTGGAGAACACTGAAGCTTTCTTT
few	TRBD2	TRBJ2-3	TRBV7-8	CASSWTRDTDTQYF	TGTGCCAGCAGCTGGACTAGAGACACAGATACGCAGTATTTT
-	-	TRBJ1-4	TRBV6-6	CASSYAHSENLFF	TGTGCCAGCAGTTACGCGCATAGTGAAAATCTGTTTTTT
many	TRBD2	TRBJ2-3	TRBV20-1	CSATHRTSGSNADTQYF	TGCAGTGCTACTCACCGGACTAGCGGGAGTAACGCAGATACGCAGTATTTT
many	TRBD2	TRBJ2-3	TRBV6-2/TRBV6-3	CASRRREWGDTQYF	TGTGCCAGCAGACGGCGGGAGTGGGGAGATACGCAGTATTTT
-	TRBD2	TRBJ2-7	TRBV7-3	CASSGGTSGSRYEQYF	TGTGCCAGCAGCGGGGGGACTAGCGGGAGTCGGTACGAGCAGTACTTC
few	-	TRBJ2-3	TRBV7-2	CASSRGLFTDTQYF	TGTGCCAGCAGCCGTGGACTATTCACAGATACGCAGTATTTT
few	-	TRBJ2-2	TRBV12-3/TRBV12-4	CASSSTGEAGELFF	TGTGCCAGCAGTTCAACAGGGGAGGCCGGGGAGCTGTTTTTT
few	-	TRBJ2-1	TRBV20-1	CSARDPASWGNEQFF	TGCAGTGCTAGAGATCCGGCTAGTTGGGGTAATGAGCAGTTCTTC